The 10 T cell receptor beta chains given below trace back to one sample, sequenced in a study of CD4+ T cells in melanoma. The assay was immunoSEQ multiplex PCR, and TCRdb's table has in-frame clones only and misses some. The data contain some 150,000 clones, 80% to 95% of them singletons. All receptors come from a human donor with melanoma.

The CDR3: CASSLAPIQETQYF. CDR3 in DNA: TGCGCCAGCAGCTTGGCTCCGATCCAAGAGACCCAGTACTTC. This sequence joins TRBV5-1 and TRBJ2-5; D is unresolved. The V and J ends lost 0 bases and 1 base respectively, with 7 bases between them. This CDR3 contains 14 residues. Looked up from germline, CDR1 is SGHRS and CDR2 is YFSETQ.

This chain uses TRBV30 with TRBJ2-3, with D unclear. Between the trimmed V and J ends, which lost 3 bases and 5 bases, there was a span of 12 bases. CDR3 length equals 13 residues. Germline V gene data show CDR1 as GTSNPN and CDR2 as SVGIG (reference sequence). The CDR3: CAWSAPPGDTQYF. DNA for the CDR3: TGTGCCTGGAGCGCCCCTCCCGGAGATACGCAGTATTTT.

This chain uses TRBV11-1 with TRBJ2-6, with 8 bases matching TRBD2. V trimming: 8 bases; J trimming: 2 bases; junction bases outside the gene matches: 5. This CDR3 is built from 15 residues. CDR1 and CDR2 (germline): SGHAT, FQDESV (reference sequence). Written as DNA, the CDR3 is TGTGCCAGCGGACCGGGGGGGACTGGGGCCAACGTCCTGACTTTC. Its translation: CASGPGGTGANVLTF.

V and J are TRBV9 and TRBJ1-6; D ambiguous. V lost 0 bases and J lost 7, with 8 bases in between. CDR3 length: 14 residues. Germline V gene sequence: CDR1 SGDLS, CDR2 YYNGEE. This CDR3 is CASSVGVHNSPLHF. The CDR3 coding sequence is TGTGCCAGCAGCGTAGGAGTACACAATTCACCCCTCCACTTT.

The gene calls are TRBV6-4 and TRBJ1-2, with TRBD1 matching 8 bases. V dropped 4 bases and J dropped 8; count of bases not matched to a gene: 12. Per germline, CDR1 MRHNA and CDR2 SNTAGT. The CDR3 is 15 amino acids. The CDR3 region is CASSARTGIGYGYTF. CDR3 DNA: TGTGCCAGCAGTGCCAGGACAGGGATCGGTTACGGCTACACCTTC.

This chain connects TRBV29-1 to TRBJ1-1; 7 bases align to TRBD1. This CDR3 is built from 13 residues. V lost 7 bases, J lost 6 bases, and 11 bases stayed unmatched. CDR1 is SQVTM and CDR2 is ANQGSEA in the germline V gene. CDR3 in DNA: TGCAGCGGCGAACAGGGGCCCCTGGCTGAAGCTTTCTTT. This sequence encodes CSGEQGPLAEAFF.

The rearrangement joins TRBV6-6 to TRBJ2-5, with D tentatively TRBD1 or TRBD2 (5 bases each). The V gene's germline CDR1 is MNHNY and CDR2 SVGAGI (reference sequence). Trimming took 6 bases from V and 4 from J, leaving 9 bases between them. This CDR3 is 12 amino acids long. CDR3 sequence (DNA): TGTGCCAGCAGGGGGGACGTAGAGACCCAGTACTTC. Translated, it gives CASRGDVETQYF.

The gene calls are TRBV4-1 and TRBJ1-6, with D maybe TRBD1 (6 bases). Trimming stripped 4 bases from V and 7 bases from J, with 14 bases between. Germline V CDR1 and CDR2: MGHRA, YSYEKL. The CDR3 consists of 15 residues. CDR3 in amino acids: CASSRPGEINSPLHF. The CDR3 nucleotides read TGCGCCAGCAGCCGGCCAGGGGAAATAAATTCACCCCTCCACTTT.

This clone was counted a single time. The J gene is TRBJ2-5, the V gene TRBV19, with 11 nucleotides matching TRBD2. Germline lookup yields CDR1 LNHDA and CDR2 SQIVND (reference sequence). This CDR3 spans 16 amino acids. V gave up 4 bases and J gave up 5 bases; unmatched junction bases: 9. CDR3 sequence: CASSTRSGGAWETQYF. The CDR3 DNA reads TGTGCCAGTAGTACTCGTAGCGGGGGGGCTTGGGAGACCCAGTACTTC.

This sequence joins TRBV11-2 and TRBJ1-3; 9 nucleotides line up with TRBD1. CDR3 length: 14 amino acids. Germline-derived CDR1 and CDR2 are SGHAT and FQNNGV. Germline trimming cut 5 bases from V and 6 bases from J; bases unmatched to any gene: 5. CDR3 sequence: CASSPGQGTNTIYF. For the CDR3, the DNA is TGTGCCAGCAGCCCAGGACAGGGGACAAACACCATATATTTT. Full variable domain (missing parts from reference TRBV11-2 and TRBJ1-3): EAGVAQSPRYKIIEKRQSVAFWCNPISGHATLYWYQQILGQGPKLLIQFQNNGVVDDSQLPKDRFSAERLKGVDSTLKIQPAKLEDSAVYLCASSPGQGTNTIYFGEGSWLTVV.